The 21 T cell receptor beta chains reported below all come from one sample, sequenced in a study of OX40 agonist ivuxolimab in advanced cancers. Here immunoSEQ multiplex PCR was the method, and the copy in TCRdb shows in-frame clones only, minus some. The sample contains 25,000 to 35,000 clones, 86% of which appear only once. Sequenced material: CD4+ or CD8+ T cells sorted from blood, taken in a trial of the OX40 agonist ivuxolimab. These receptors were collected from an adult with an advanced solid tumor such as melanoma, head and neck, liver or kidney cancer.

The CDR3 reads CASSFALAGAENYEQYF. As DNA, the CDR3 is TGTGCCAGCAGTTTTGCACTAGCGGGAGCAGAGAACTACGAGCAGTACTTC. The chain employs TRBV28 and TRBJ2-7, with TRBD2 matching 11 bases. Germline-derived CDR1 and CDR2 are MDHEN and SYDVKM. V gave up 3 bases and J gave up 3 bases; unmatched junction bases: 10. There are 17 residues in the CDR3.

The CDR3 sequence: CATRLSYEQYF. As DNA, the CDR3 is TGTGCCACCCGACTCTCGTACGAGCAGTACTTC. The rearrangement joins TRBV10-3 to TRBJ2-7; no clear D. The V end lost 10 bases, the J end lost 4 bases, and 11 bases lay between the germline ends. Germline loops: CDR1 ENHRY, CDR2 SYGVKD. CDR3 size: 11 residues.

The J gene is TRBJ2-3, the V gene TRBV11-2; possible D gene TRBD2, 6 bases. V lost 1 base and J lost 0, with 8 bases in between. The CDR3 loop spans 15 amino acids. CDR1 is SGHAT, CDR2 FQNNGV, per germline. The CDR3 reads CASSLGGTSTDTQYF. The CDR3 coding sequence is TGTGCCAGCAGCTTAGGCGGGACCAGCACAGATACGCAGTATTTT.

This rearrangement joins TRBV27 to TRBJ2-7; D gene uncertain. The germline V and J ends were trimmed by 2 bases and 2 bases, with 10 bases remaining between them. In germline, CDR1 is MNHEY, CDR2 SMNVEV (reference sequence). The CDR3 loop spans 14 amino acids. The CDR3 sequence is CASSLQGQAYEQYF. In DNA, the CDR3 is TGTGCCAGCAGTTTACAAGGCCAGGCCTACGAGCAGTACTTC.

This chain links TRBV5-8 with TRBJ2-2; D remains unclear. The V gene lost 0 bases and the J gene lost 1 base, with 7 bases spanning the gap. The CDR3 loop spans 15 amino acids. CDR1 SGHTS and CDR2 YDEGEE come from the germline V gene. In DNA form, the CDR3 reads TGTGCCAGCAGCTTGGGTCAGGTGAACACCGGGGAGCTGTTTTTT. Encoded protein: CASSLGQVNTGELFF.

The rearrangement joins TRBV19 to TRBJ2-7; 11 bases map to TRBD1. Germline V lookup: CDR1 LNHDA, CDR2 SQIVND (reference sequence). The CDR3 is 14 amino acids. J lost 5 bases, V lost 6 bases, and 6 bases had no gene match. The CDR3 is CASSPDRGRHEQYF. CDR3 sequence (DNA): TGTGCCAGTAGCCCGGACAGGGGGCGACACGAGCAGTACTTC. Combining the CDR3 with reference TRBV19 and TRBJ2-7 gives the whole variable domain DGGITQSPKYLFRKEGQNVTLSCEQNLNHDAMYWYRQDPGQGLRLIYYSQIVNDFQKGDIAEGYSVSREKKESFPLTVTSAQKNPTAFYLCASSPDRGRHEQYFGPGTRLTVT.

This clone was seen just once. CDR3 nucleotide sequence: TGTGCCAGCAGTGGGAGCGGGACAGCTGGAAACACCATATATTTT. Translating it yields CASSGSGTAGNTIYF. This rearrangement joins TRBV6-5 to TRBJ1-3; 7 nucleotides match TRBD1. The CDR3 is 15 amino acids. Germline lookup yields CDR1 MNHEY and CDR2 SVGAGI. The trim removed 5 bases at V and 2 bases at J, leaving 6 bases unmatched.

V usage is TRBV11-2 and J usage is TRBJ2-7, with unresolved D. V gave up 5 bases and J gave up 3 bases, with 14 bases separating them. The CDR3 sequence is 14 residues long. Germline V gives CDR1 SGHAT, CDR2 FQNNGV. The CDR3 sequence: CASSLGAALYEQYF. The CDR3 nucleotides read TGTGCCAGCAGCCTAGGTGCTGCCCTCTACGAGCAGTACTTC. Complete variable domain (other parts from reference TRBV11-2 and TRBJ2-7): EAGVAQSPRYKIIEKRQSVAFWCNPISGHATLYWYQQILGQGPKLLIQFQNNGVVDDSQLPKDRFSAERLKGVDSTLKIQPAKLEDSAVYLCASSLGAALYEQYFGPGTRLTVT.

The CDR3 protein is CAWSVQGPSGSTNEQFF. The CDR3, as DNA: TGTGCCTGGAGTGTACAAGGTCCTAGCGGGTCTACCAATGAGCAGTTCTTC. This chain connects TRBV30 to TRBJ2-1; 8 nucleotides line up with TRBD2. The germline V gene encodes CDR1 GTSNPN and CDR2 SVGIG (reference sequence). The V segment lost 0 bases and the J segment 6 bases; nucleotides outside the gene matches: 13. This CDR3 has 17 amino acids.

The chain carries TRBV29-1 and TRBJ2-3; D is possibly TRBD1 (5 bases). V lost 7 bases and J 2 bases, leaving 16 bases between the germline ends. The CDR3 is made up of 14 amino acids. The germline gives CDR1 SQVTM, CDR2 ANQGSEA. CDR3 region: CSAEGQGPTDTQYF. CDR3 coding DNA: TGCAGCGCCGAAGGGCAGGGTCCCACAGATACGCAGTATTTT.

V gene TRBV30 combines with J gene TRBJ2-3, with TRBD2 matching 8 bases. CDR1 and CDR2 from the germline V gene are GTSNPN and SVGIG (reference sequence). The V and J ends lost 4 bases and 0 bases, in that order; junction bases with no gene match: 18. This CDR3 has 19 amino acids. The CDR3, as DNA: TGTGCCTGGACACCGCTTAGCGGGATAGGACACGGTAGCACAGATACGCAGTATTTT. It translates to CAWTPLSGIGHGSTDTQYF.

The rearrangement joins TRBV9 to TRBJ2-7; D call uncertain. Trimming removed 0 bases at V and 4 bases at J, with 8 bases between. This CDR3 spans 13 amino acids. Germline CDR1 and CDR2: SGDLS and YYNGEE. CDR3 in DNA: TGTGCCAGCAGCGTAGACTCGACTTACGAGCAGTACTTC. Protein product: CASSVDSTYEQYF.

This chain joins TRBV9 and TRBJ2-7, with D perhaps matching TRBD1 (6 bases). Germline CDR1 reads SGDLS; CDR2 reads YYNGEE. V lost 0 bases, J lost 0 bases, and 16 bases lay in between. The CDR3 has 17 residues. The CDR3 here is CASSVAGWGTSSYEQYF. The CDR3, as DNA: TGTGCCAGCAGCGTAGCGGGGTGGGGGACAAGCTCCTACGAGCAGTACTTC. Filled out from reference TRBV9 and TRBJ2-7, the complete variable domain reads DSGVTQTPKHLITATGQRVTLRCSPRSGDLSVYWYQQSLDQGLQFLIQYYNGEERAKGNILERFSAQQFPDLHSELNLSSLELGDSALYFCASSVAGWGTSSYEQYFGPGTRLTVT.

V and J are TRBV29-1 and TRBJ2-7, with TRBD2 matching over 8 bases. The CDR3 runs 14 residues. The V gene end was trimmed by 2 bases and the J gene end by 3 bases; junction bases not matched to a gene: 6. Germline-derived CDR1 and CDR2 are SQVTM and ANQGSEA. The CDR3 DNA reads TGCAGCGTTGAAAAACTAGCGGAGAGCTACGAGCAGTACTTC. Translated, it gives CSVEKLAESYEQYF.

This chain links TRBV7-9 with TRBJ2-5; no definite D call. Germline CDR1 SEHNR, CDR2 FQNEAQ (reference sequence). The CDR3 contains 15 residues. The V end was cut by 3 bases, the J end by 0 bases, with 11 bases between. The CDR3 bases are TGTGCCAGCAGCTTTGGGGAAGTGAACCAAGAGACCCAGTACTTC. It codes for CASSFGEVNQETQYF.

The rearrangement joins TRBV9 to TRBJ2-3, with unresolved D. The CDR3 consists of 13 residues. V was pared by 0 bases and J by 0 bases, with 2 bases between. The germline V gene encodes CDR1 SGDLS and CDR2 YYNGEE. The CDR3 nucleotides read TGTGCCAGCAGCGTAGGGAGCACAGATACGCAGTATTTT. Residues: CASSVGSTDTQYF. The entire variable domain, with the rest obtained from reference TRBV9 and TRBJ2-3, is as follows: DSGVTQTPKHLITATGQRVTLRCSPRSGDLSVYWYQQSLDQGLQFLIQYYNGEERAKGNILERFSAQQFPDLHSELNLSSLELGDSALYFCASSVGSTDTQYFGPGTRLTVL.

The genes are TRBV4-1 and TRBJ2-7; no reliable D call. The CDR3 is 13 amino acids. The V end was cut by 0 bases, the J end by 3 bases, with 6 bases between. Per germline, CDR1 MGHRA and CDR2 YSYEKL. The chain's CDR3 is CASSQDHRYEQYF. The CDR3 DNA follows: TGCGCCAGCAGCCAAGATCATCGCTACGAGCAGTACTTC.

In this sample, this clone turned up a few times. The V gene is TRBV9, the J gene TRBJ2-7; D is unclear. The CDR3 length is 12 residues. The germline V gene has CDR1 SGDLS and CDR2 YYNGEE. Trimming took off 0 bases at V and 4 bases at J, with 5 bases between the two ends. This CDR3 reads CASSVDQYEQYF. The CDR3 DNA reads TGTGCCAGCAGCGTAGACCAATACGAGCAGTACTTC.

The V and J genes are TRBV4-1 and TRBJ2-5, with 11 bases lining up with TRBD2. The CDR3 loop spans 19 amino acids. V was clipped by 0 bases and J by 5 bases; unmatched bases: 14. Looked up from germline, CDR1 is MGHRA and CDR2 is YSYEKL. DNA of the CDR3: TGCGCCAGCAGCCAAGAGGAACTAGCGGGAGTTCCTGTGGGGGAGACCCAGTACTTC. It is translated as CASSQEELAGVPVGETQYF.

This sequence joins TRBV28 and TRBJ2-7, with 7 bases fitting TRBD1. V lost 3 bases to trimming and J lost 7 bases; unmatched junction nucleotides: 9. The CDR3 runs 14 residues. In germline, CDR1 is MDHEN, CDR2 SYDVKM. CDR3 coding DNA: TGTGCCAGCAGTTTTCGGACAGGATGGGGGGAGCAGTACTTC. This encodes CASSFRTGWGEQYF.

This clone counts as medium-sized. The J gene is TRBJ2-7, the V gene TRBV29-1; D possibly corresponds to TRBD1 (6 bases). Germline V CDR1 and CDR2: SQVTM, ANQGSEA. V lost 6 bases, J lost 2 bases, and 17 bases lay in between. CDR3 length: 14 residues. CDR3 residues: CSVGSTGYPYEQYF. The CDR3 DNA is TGCAGCGTCGGTTCGACAGGCTACCCCTACGAGCAGTACTTC.